Detailed here is one TCR beta chain. These data are taken from a study of blood T cell repertoires in COVID-19. Study background: Whether acute or convalescent, the COVID-19 samples came from the United States, Italy and Spain. From T cells, B-cell-depleted T cells, or PBMCs came the material, which was cDNA or gDNA.

Looked up from germline, CDR1 is MDHEN and CDR2 is SYDVKM. The CDR3 runs to 16 residues. V shed 5 bases and J 5 bases; nucleotides not matched to a gene: 6. Produced via immunoSEQ multiplex PCR; TCRdb's table is partial and in-frame only. The profile covers 65,000 to 95,000 clones, with 75% to 85% appearing a single time and more than 10% taken by the ten largest. The genes are TRBV28 and TRBJ1-4; 12 bases are a match to TRBD1. This TCR was sampled from a woman between 40 and 50 years old with active or convalescent COVID-19. The sample taken for sequencing was peripheral blood. DNA of the CDR3: TGTGCCAGCAGTCACGGGGACAGGGGGCGAAATGAAAAACTGTTTTTT. It is translated as CASSHGDRGRNEKLFF.